Below, 28 T cell receptor beta chains from the same sample are listed, as sequenced in a study of siplizumab effects on memory and regulatory T cells. TCRdb keeps only in-frame clones here, not all; method: immunoSEQ multiplex PCR. This repertoire shows about 52,000 clones, under 98% found once; its top ten account for around 0.6%. The specimen sequenced was naive CD4+ T cells sorted from blood. These receptors originate from a human donor in good health.

J is TRBJ2-7 and V is TRBV7-9; D perhaps matches TRBD2 (6 bases). V was shortened by 8 bases and J by 6 bases, with 20 bases between the two germline ends. Germline-derived CDR1 and CDR2 are SEHNR and FQNEAQ (reference sequence). The CDR3 length is 14 residues. CDR3 sequence (DNA): TGTGCCAGCGTTCGGGACTCCCCCCTCGCCGAGCAGTACTTC. It is translated as CASVRDSPLAEQYF.

The rearrangement uses TRBV7-3 and TRBJ2-1; 10 bases agree with TRBD2. Germline loops: CDR1 SGHTA, CDR2 FQGTGA. Unmatched junction bases numbered 2, after V lost 3 bases and J lost 6 bases. This CDR3 has 14 amino acids. CDR3 residues: CASSFTSGINEQFF. The CDR3 DNA reads as TGTGCCAGCAGCTTTACTAGCGGGATCAATGAGCAGTTCTTC.

The chain uses TRBV5-8 and TRBJ1-4; possibly TRBD1 for D (5 bases). V lost 4 bases, J lost 7 bases, and 20 bases lay in between. Germline V lookup: CDR1 SGHTS, CDR2 YDEGEE. The CDR3 spans 16 residues. The CDR3 DNA sequence: TGTGCCAGCAGCCTGGCCGGAGGGGCGCGGAGTGAAAAACTGTTTTTT. This gives the protein CASSLAGGARSEKLFF.

CDR3 sequence reads: CASSPSRLPTTGELFF. CDR3 nucleotides: TGTGCCAGCAGCCCAAGCAGACTACCGACGACCGGGGAGCTGTTTTTT. The gene calls are TRBV7-9 and TRBJ2-2, with D possibly matching TRBD2 (5 bases). V lost 5 bases to trimming and J lost 5 bases, with 18 bases between them. This CDR3 spans 16 amino acids. Germline CDR1 reads SEHNR; CDR2 reads FQNEAQ (reference sequence).

V and J are TRBV5-4 and TRBJ1-2; 10 bases are a match to TRBD1. The CDR3 has 16 residues. Germline CDR1 SGHNT, CDR2 YYREEE (reference sequence). J gave up 4 bases and V 0 bases, and 6 bases lay outside the gene matches. DNA for the CDR3: TGTGCCAGCAGCTTGGGATGGGACAGGGGCGGCTATGGCTACACCTTC. Residues: CASSLGWDRGGYGYTF.

This chain joins TRBV19 and TRBJ1-1; D may be TRBD1 (5 bases). The CDR3 covers 12 residues. Trimming removed 5 bases at V and 8 bases at J, with 12 bases between. Germline V gives CDR1 LNHDA, CDR2 SQIVND (reference sequence). CDR3 region: CASSSGRGEAFF. The CDR3 nucleotides are TGTGCCAGTAGTTCGGGACGGGGCGAAGCTTTCTTT.

In the case of this clone: Other DNA sequences of this sample code for an identical CDR3. The V call is TRBV9, the J call TRBJ2-1, with D unclear. V was cut by 1 base and J by 0 bases, with 8 bases left in between. CDR3 length: 15 residues. Germline V gene data show CDR1 as SGDLS and CDR2 as YYNGEE. DNA for the CDR3: TGTGCCAGCAGCGTATCTGGTAGCTCCTACAATGAGCAGTTCTTC. Its translation: CASSVSGSSYNEQFF.

The chain couples TRBV9 to TRBJ2-7; D remains ambiguous. CDR3 length: 13 residues. V lost 3 bases to trimming and J lost 0 bases, with 7 bases between them. Germline V gene data show CDR1 as SGDLS and CDR2 as YYNGEE. The CDR3 region is CASSATGSYEQYF. The CDR3 region has the DNA TGTGCCAGCAGCGCCACGGGCTCCTACGAGCAGTACTTC.

The chain recombines TRBV4-1 with TRBJ2-7; 7 nucleotides match TRBD1. The CDR3 has 14 amino acids. The V and J ends lost 8 bases and 3 bases, in that order; junction bases with no gene match: 10. CDR1 and CDR2 from the germline V gene are MGHRA and YSYEKL. The CDR3 nucleotides read TGCGCCAGCTCAAGTCCGGGACAGCTCTACGAGCAGTACTTC. Protein product: CASSSPGQLYEQYF.

The chain has TRBV5-6 and TRBJ1-5; perhaps TRBD1 as D (6 bases). The length of the CDR3 is 15 residues. Germline values: CDR1 SGHDT, CDR2 YYEEEE. V was shortened by 4 bases and J by 5 bases, with 16 bases between the two germline ends. The CDR3 reads CASSRYVRGDQPQHF. The CDR3 DNA reads as TGTGCCAGCAGCCGATATGTCAGGGGAGATCAGCCCCAGCATTTT.

The J gene is TRBJ2-1, the V gene TRBV28; D call uncertain. Germline V CDR1 and CDR2: MDHEN, SYDVKM. This CDR3 region has 12 residues. With 5 bases removed from V and 6 bases from J, the gap between germline ends came to 8 bases. The CDR3 loop is CASSLLPNEQFF. The DNA of the CDR3 is TGTGCCAGCAGTCTCCTTCCCAATGAGCAGTTCTTC.

The V call is TRBV2, the J call TRBJ1-4, with TRBD1 matching over 7 bases. The CDR3 spans 14 residues. V was clipped by 6 bases and J by 3 bases; unmatched bases: 4. The germline V gene has CDR1 SNHLY and CDR2 FYNNEI. CDR3 bases: TGTGCCAGCAGGGCCGGGACAGCTAATGAAAAACTGTTTTTT. Translated, it gives CASRAGTANEKLFF.

J is TRBJ2-3 and V is TRBV6-5; the match to TRBD2 covers 7 bases. The germline CDR1 and CDR2 sequences are MNHEY and SVGAGI. CDR3 size: 13 residues. The V and J ends lost 11 bases and 3 bases, in that order; junction bases with no gene match: 8. The CDR3, as DNA: TGTGCCGCCGACGGCGGGAGAACAGATACGCAGTATTTT. It codes for CAADGGRTDTQYF.

The chain uses TRBV28 and TRBJ1-1; 9 bases fit TRBD1. The CDR3 consists of 15 residues. V trimming: 5 bases; J trimming: 4 bases; junction bases outside the gene matches: 8. The V gene's germline CDR1 is MDHEN and CDR2 SYDVKM. The CDR3 nucleotides read TGTGCCAGCAGTCAACCGGACAGGGGTGCCACTGAAGCTTTCTTT. This codes for CASSQPDRGATEAFF.

This rearrangement joins TRBV20-1 to TRBJ2-5; D is ambiguous. CDR1 is DFQATT and CDR2 is SNEGSKA in the germline V gene (reference sequence). Trimming took 6 bases from V and 4 from J, leaving 9 bases between them. This CDR3 region has 11 residues. CDR3 in amino acids: CSASGGETQYF. The CDR3, as DNA: TGCAGTGCATCGGGTGGAGAGACCCAGTACTTC.

This sequence joins TRBV6-6 and TRBJ2-7, with D possibly TRBD2 on 5 matching bases. Germline V gene sequence: CDR1 MNHNY, CDR2 SVGAGI (reference sequence). The CDR3 is 12 amino acids. The V end was cut by 6 bases, the J end by 7 bases, with 13 bases between. The CDR3: CASSRGVTEQYF. The CDR3 DNA is TGTGCCAGCAGCCGGGGTGTGACAGAGCAGTACTTC.

The V gene is TRBV6-6, the J gene TRBJ2-3; D possibly corresponds to TRBD1 (6 bases). The CDR3 runs to 15 residues. Trimming stripped 2 bases from V and 1 base from J, with 10 bases between. Germline-derived CDR1 and CDR2 are MNHNY and SVGAGI (reference sequence). The CDR3 sequence: CASSYPGEGTDTQYF. The CDR3 DNA sequence: TGTGCCAGCAGTTACCCAGGGGAAGGCACAGATACGCAGTATTTT.

The chain carries TRBV19 and TRBJ1-3; D is ambiguous. Germline V gene lookup returns CDR1 LNHDA and CDR2 SQIVND (reference sequence). Trimming took 8 bases from V and 0 from J, leaving 14 bases between them. The CDR3 loop spans 15 amino acids. The CDR3 bases are TGTGCCAGTGGTTGGAAGACCCGCTCTGGAAACACCATATATTTT. It is translated as CASGWKTRSGNTIYF.

J is TRBJ2-7 and V is TRBV6-1; D might be TRBD1 (6 bases). Germline CDR1 reads MNHNS; CDR2 reads SASEGT. V was shortened by 4 bases and J by 3 bases, with 10 bases between the two germline ends. This CDR3 spans 13 amino acids. CDR3 loop: CASSGQENYEQYF. The DNA for the CDR3 is TGTGCCAGCAGTGGACAGGAGAACTACGAGCAGTACTTC.

J is TRBJ2-6 and V is TRBV7-2; tentatively, D is TRBD1 or TRBD2 (5 bases each). Trimming stripped 4 bases from V and 5 bases from J, with 21 bases between. The germline gives CDR1 SGHTA, CDR2 FQGNSA. This CDR3 contains 18 residues. The DNA of the CDR3 is TGTGCCAGCAGCTCCTCAGGGCATGGGGACCTCTGGGCCAACGTCCTGACTTTC. Encoded protein: CASSSSGHGDLWANVLTF.

The chain is built from TRBV6-5 and TRBJ2-7; tentative D call: TRBD1 (6 bases). The V and J ends lost 5 bases and 1 base respectively, with 15 bases between them. The germline V gene has CDR1 MNHEY and CDR2 SVGAGI. CDR3 length equals 15 residues. CDR3 bases: TGTGCCAGCAGTACCACAGGGAGAAGGTCCTACGAGCAGTACTTC. Its protein is CASSTTGRRSYEQYF.

This chain links TRBV11-3 with TRBJ1-1; D call uncertain. The V gene lost 5 bases and the J gene lost 1 base, with 8 bases spanning the gap. The CDR3 has 13 amino acids. CDR1 and CDR2 from the germline V gene are SGHNT and YENEEA. The CDR3 bases are TGTGCCAGCAGCAGCACCCAGAACACTGAAGCTTTCTTT. It codes for CASSSTQNTEAFF.

CDR3 nucleotide sequence: TGTGCCAGCTCACCGACAGTCGGGAACACTGAAGCTTTCTTT. Its translation: CASSPTVGNTEAFF. The V call is TRBV18, the J call TRBJ1-1; weak D call: TRBD1 (5 bases). The CDR3 has 14 amino acids. Trimming left V 3 bases short and J 1 base short, with 9 bases between. Germline V lookup: CDR1 KGHSH, CDR2 LQKENI.

This clone was observed a few times. The CDR3 DNA reads TGTGCCAGCAGCGCAATTACAGGGCGGTCCTACGAGCAGTACTTC. The encoded protein is CASSAITGRSYEQYF. This chain uses TRBV11-2 with TRBJ2-7, with D possibly matching TRBD1 (6 bases). This CDR3 contains 15 residues. In germline, CDR1 is SGHAT, CDR2 FQNNGV. Trimming cost V 5 bases and J 1 base, with 15 bases left between them.

The rearrangement links TRBV7-9 to TRBJ1-2, with D maybe TRBD1 (5 bases). Germline values: CDR1 SEHNR, CDR2 FQNEAQ (reference sequence). The CDR3 is 11 amino acids. Trimming left V 5 bases short and J 7 bases short, with 8 bases between. For the CDR3, the DNA is TGTGCCAGCAGCAGGGACTCTGGCTACACCTTC. Amino acids: CASSRDSGYTF.

The CDR3 reads CSGWGLDEAFF. Written as DNA, the CDR3 is TGCAGTGGTTGGGGGCTTGATGAAGCTTTCTTT. The genes are TRBV29-1 and TRBJ1-1; D may be TRBD1 (6 bases). CDR1 and CDR2 from the germline V gene are SQVTM and ANQGSEA. The CDR3 sequence is 11 residues long.

The chain links TRBV28 to TRBJ1-1; 9 nucleotides line up with TRBD1. Germline CDR1 and CDR2: MDHEN and SYDVKM. This CDR3 is 14 amino acids long. Unmatched junction bases numbered 6, after V lost 7 bases and J lost 3 bases. The CDR3 is CASTRTGADTEAFF. The CDR3, as DNA: TGTGCCAGCACGCGGACAGGGGCGGACACTGAAGCTTTCTTT.

The genes are TRBV7-8 and TRBJ1-2; D is uncertain. The CDR3 totals 13 residues. Germline V lookup: CDR1 SGHVS, CDR2 FQNEAQ. The V and J ends lost 5 bases and 8 bases respectively, with 15 bases between them. Written as DNA, the CDR3 is TGTGCCAGCAGCGTACAGAGCCTCGGGGGCTACACCTTC. Its protein is CASSVQSLGGYTF.